The 20 T cell receptor beta chains reported below all come from one sample, sequenced in a study of cytomegalovirus exposure and HLA in healthy donors. PCR amplification relied on 60 Vbeta primers (plus 13 Jbeta primers). Clones were sequenced by immunoSEQ multiplex PCR, and TCRdb holds only the in-frame ones, with some missing. The data contain under 60,000 clones, approximately 80% of them singletons. Sequencing input: PBMCs. These receptor sequences come from a woman aged 40 to 50 in good health and CMV-seropositive.

The chain is built from TRBV19 and TRBJ1-5, with D possibly matching TRBD1 (5 bases). Trimming cost V 1 base and J 5 bases, with 12 bases left between them. Germline-derived CDR1 and CDR2 are LNHDA and SQIVND (reference sequence). CDR3 length equals 15 residues. The CDR3 region is CASSIVGGVDQPQHF. The CDR3 nucleotides read TGTGCCAGTAGTATAGTAGGAGGGGTGGATCAGCCCCAGCATTTT.

The rearrangement uses TRBV6-1 and TRBJ2-1, with D hard to call. V was shortened by 2 bases and J by 0 bases, with 11 bases between the two germline ends. Germline values: CDR1 MNHNS, CDR2 SASEGT. The CDR3 is 16 residues long. CDR3 bases: TGTGCCAGCAGTGAAACTACGGGTAGCTCCTACAATGAGCAGTTCTTC. It specifies CASSETTGSSYNEQFF.

V is TRBV19 and J is TRBJ1-6; no definite D call. Germline loops: CDR1 LNHDA, CDR2 SQIVND (reference sequence). V was cut by 1 base and J by 7 bases, with 5 bases left in between. The CDR3 extends over 13 amino acids. CDR3 sequence (DNA): TGTGCCAGTAGTATAGTTGCGAATTCACCCCTCCACTTT. Amino acid sequence: CASSIVANSPLHF.

The rearrangement links TRBV27 to TRBJ2-3; maybe TRBD2 (6 bases). The CDR3 runs to 15 residues. V dropped 2 bases and J dropped 3 bases, with 12 bases sitting between them. Per the germline V gene, CDR1 is MNHEY and CDR2 is SMNVEV (reference sequence). CDR3: CASSLRGYGTDTQYF. The CDR3 DNA reads as TGTGCCAGCAGTTTACGGGGGTATGGGACAGATACGCAGTATTTT.

This clone has more than one count but fewer than ten. The CDR3, as DNA: TGCGCCAGCAGCCAAGATCCGTTCTACGAGCAGTACTTC. Translated, it gives CASSQDPFYEQYF. The chain couples TRBV4-1 to TRBJ2-5, with D unclear. The J call may be in error: the DNA end matches TRBJ2-7 better. This CDR3 has 13 amino acids. Germline CDR1 and CDR2: MGHRA and YSYEKL.

This clone showed up just a few times. V is TRBV6-5 and J is TRBJ1-2, with D perhaps matching TRBD1 (6 bases). The CDR3 sequence is 12 residues long. CDR1 MNHEY and CDR2 SVGAGI come from the germline V gene. Deletions cut 6 bases from V and 5 bases from J, with 10 bases between. CDR3 sequence (DNA): TGTGCCAGCAGCCAGGGGTGGTATGGCTACACCTTC. It specifies CASSQGWYGYTF.

The chain has TRBV7-2 and TRBJ2-3; weak D call: TRBD2 (5 bases). The germline gives CDR1 SGHTA, CDR2 FQGNSA. Trimming took 4 bases from V and 0 from J, leaving 20 bases between them. The CDR3 length is 18 residues. DNA for the CDR3: TGTGCCAGCAGCTCCCCGCTTGGGAGCGGTGCTAGCACAGATACGCAGTATTTT. This codes for CASSSPLGSGASTDTQYF.

The CDR3 DNA follows: TGTGCCAGCAGTGAAGCGTTCAGTACCGTATATGGCTACACCTTC. This translates into CASSEAFSTVYGYTF. The chain joins TRBV6-1 to TRBJ1-2; D not certain. Germline V gene data show CDR1 as MNHNS and CDR2 as SASEGT. V was trimmed by 0 bases and J by 5 bases, leaving 13 bases between them. The CDR3 totals 15 residues.

This clone has more than one count but fewer than ten. The chain links TRBV18 to TRBJ1-1; no clear D gene. The V and J ends lost 3 bases and 1 base respectively, with 6 bases between them. CDR1 and CDR2 from the germline V gene are KGHSH and LQKENI. CDR3 size: 13 residues. The CDR3 DNA sequence: TGTGCCAGCTCACCGCAGGAGAACACTGAAGCTTTCTTT. Translated: CASSPQENTEAFF.

The chain employs TRBV30 and TRBJ1-1, with D uncertain. In germline, CDR1 is GTSNPN, CDR2 SVGIG (reference sequence). The germline V and J ends were trimmed by 3 bases and 7 bases, with 9 bases remaining between them. The CDR3 loop spans 11 amino acids. The CDR3, as DNA: TGTGCCTGGAGCCGGCGGCTTGAAGCTTTCTTT. It specifies CAWSRRLEAFF.

V usage is TRBV15 and J usage is TRBJ2-7; TRBD1 matches at 10 bases. Germline V lookup: CDR1 LNHNV, CDR2 YYDKDF (reference sequence). The V segment lost 0 bases and the J segment 3 bases; nucleotides outside the gene matches: 2. The CDR3 consists of 15 residues. CDR3 bases: TGTGCCACCAGCAGAGATCGGACAGGGGGCTACGAGCAGTACTTC. As protein: CATSRDRTGGYEQYF.

This sequence joins TRBV19 and TRBJ1-2, with D unclear. Germline assignment: CDR1 LNHDA and CDR2 SQIVND (reference sequence). V was pared by 5 bases and J by 4 bases, with 20 bases between. This CDR3 has 16 amino acids. The CDR3 is CASSPPTGSFSYGYTF. The CDR3 bases are TGTGCCAGTAGTCCCCCGACGGGGTCCTTCTCCTATGGCTACACCTTC.

As regards this clone: The sample carries other DNA sequences with the same CDR3. This chain links TRBV18 with TRBJ2-5, with 8 bases aligning to TRBD1. With 4 bases clipped from V and 5 bases from J, the junction kept 12 bases outside the gene matches. Germline V gene lookup returns CDR1 KGHSH and CDR2 LQKENI. The CDR3 covers 16 residues. The CDR3 loop reads CASSLIEQGARETQYF. CDR3 coding DNA: TGTGCCAGCTCACTCATCGAGCAGGGGGCTCGGGAGACCCAGTACTTC.

The CDR3 coding sequence is TGTGCCAGCACTTTGACAGGAGCCACAGATACGCAGTATTTT. Encoded protein: CASTLTGATDTQYF. The chain couples TRBV7-3 to TRBJ2-3; tentatively, D is TRBD1 (6 bases). V dropped 7 bases and J dropped 2 bases, with 13 bases sitting between them. The CDR3 contains 14 residues. CDR1 is SGHTA and CDR2 is FQGTGA in the germline V gene.

The rearrangement joins TRBV20-1 to TRBJ1-2; 7 bases are a match to TRBD1. After removal of 5 bases from V and 3 bases from J, the junction contained 0 bases not matched to a gene. The CDR3 sequence is 11 residues long. Germline-derived CDR1 and CDR2 are DFQATT and SNEGSKA (reference sequence). CDR3: CSADRDYGYTF. The CDR3 DNA reads TGCAGTGCTGACAGGGACTATGGCTACACCTTC.

The genes are TRBV6-6 and TRBJ1-2; tentatively, D is TRBD1 (5 bases). There are 13 residues in the CDR3. V lost 5 bases and J lost 0, with 7 bases in between. Germline V gives CDR1 MNHNY, CDR2 SVGAGI (reference sequence). The CDR3 here is CASSQTANYGYTF. The CDR3 bases are TGTGCCAGCAGTCAGACAGCTAACTATGGCTACACCTTC.

The chain is built from TRBV2 and TRBJ1-2; D not resolved. Germline loops: CDR1 SNHLY, CDR2 FYNNEI. The CDR3 spans 13 residues. V gave up 7 bases and J gave up 4 bases, with 13 bases separating them. Here the CDR3 reads CASKEDSLYGYTF. The CDR3 DNA follows: TGTGCCAGCAAGGAGGACTCTCTCTATGGCTACACCTTC.

The gene calls are TRBV16 and TRBJ1-3; D uncertain. Germline CDR1 KGHSY, CDR2 FQNENV. The CDR3 is 14 amino acids. Trimming took 0 bases from V and 2 from J, leaving 5 bases between them. The CDR3 bases are TGTGCCAGCAGCCAATCTTCAGCTGGAAACACCATATATTTT. Protein product: CASSQSSAGNTIYF.

This chain joins TRBV4-1 and TRBJ2-7, with D hard to call. Germline CDR1 and CDR2: MGHRA and YSYEKL. The CDR3 runs to 14 residues. V dropped 0 bases and J dropped 3 bases, with 9 bases sitting between them. The CDR3 spells CASSQDAENYEQYF. CDR3 bases: TGCGCCAGCAGCCAAGACGCGGAGAACTACGAGCAGTACTTC.

The V gene is TRBV5-4, the J gene TRBJ1-1; no reliable D call. Germline CDR1 and CDR2: SGHNT and YYREEE (reference sequence). The CDR3 is 15 amino acids. Trimming stripped 4 bases from V and 5 bases from J, with 18 bases between. The CDR3 coding sequence is TGTGCCAGCAGCGATGGTATACACCCGGGGACTGAAGCTTTCTTT. It is translated as CASSDGIHPGTEAFF.